The rows below give T cell receptor beta chains drawn from one sample of a study of cytomegalovirus exposure and HLA in healthy donors. Clones were read by immunoSEQ multiplex PCR, and TCRdb kept only the in-frame ones, dropping some. The top ten hold roughly 30% of the sample, which has roughly 92,000 clones, 80% seen once. The sequencing sample was made of PBMCs. All receptors come from a man aged 45 to 65 in good health and CMV-seropositive. CDR3s include the opening cysteine and the closing phenylalanine or tryptophan. The D gene is left open where the match is weak. The size field is filled for only some rows; it gives once, few, many or a size class.

j_call: TRBJ1-1; clone_size: .; v_call: TRBV19; d_call: TRBD1; cdr3_nt: TGTGCCAGTAACAAAGGGACAGGGGGCACGAACACTGAAGCTTTCTTT; cdr3_aa: CASNKGTGGTNTEAFF
j_call: TRBJ2-2; clone_size: .; v_call: TRBV4-2; d_call: .; cdr3_nt: TGTGCCAGCAGCCAAGGATGGGGCCGCTTACAGCCGAACACCGGGGAGCTGTTTTTT; cdr3_aa: CASSQGWGRLQPNTGELFF
j_call: TRBJ1-4; clone_size: .; v_call: TRBV5-1; d_call: .; cdr3_nt: TGCGCCAGCAGCTTGCCAGGGTTGAATGAAAAACTGTTTTTT; cdr3_aa: CASSLPGLNEKLFF
j_call: TRBJ2-7; clone_size: few; v_call: TRBV27; d_call: TRBD2; cdr3_nt: TGTGCCAGCAGCCTCTCACTAGCGGGAGGGTACGAGCAGTACTTC; cdr3_aa: CASSLSLAGGYEQYF
j_call: TRBJ1-1; clone_size: .; v_call: TRBV16; d_call: TRBD1; cdr3_nt: TGTGCCAGCAGCCGCCGGACAGGGGAGAACACTGAAGCTTTCTTT; cdr3_aa: CASSRRTGENTEAFF
j_call: TRBJ1-2; clone_size: .; v_call: TRBV6-1; d_call: TRBD1; cdr3_nt: TGTGCCACAAACAGGGGCAAGGCTAACTATGGCTACACCTTC; cdr3_aa: CATNRGKANYGYTF
j_call: TRBJ2-5; clone_size: .; v_call: TRBV30; d_call: TRBD2; cdr3_nt: TGTGCCTGGAGCGGGACTAGCGCACCATGGACCCAGTACTTC; cdr3_aa: CAWSGTSAPWTQYF
j_call: TRBJ2-7; clone_size: once; v_call: TRBV2; d_call: TRBD1; cdr3_nt: TGTGCCAGCATGGGACAGGGCGGGTACGAGCAGTACTTC; cdr3_aa: CASMGQGGYEQYF
j_call: TRBJ2-2; clone_size: .; v_call: TRBV7-8; d_call: .; cdr3_nt: TGTGCCAGCAGCCGGTCGGACACCGGGGAGCTGTTTTTT; cdr3_aa: CASSRSDTGELFF
j_call: TRBJ2-7; clone_size: .; v_call: TRBV18; d_call: .; cdr3_nt: TGTGCCAGCTCACCAGGAGTAGACTACGAGCAGTACTTC; cdr3_aa: CASSPGVDYEQYF
j_call: TRBJ1-2; clone_size: .; v_call: TRBV11-2; d_call: .; cdr3_nt: TGTGCCAGCAGCTTAGCCGCCGGGTTGGGGAGCTATGGCTACACCTTC; cdr3_aa: CASSLAAGLGSYGYTF
j_call: TRBJ2-2; clone_size: .; v_call: TRBV6-1; d_call: .; cdr3_nt: TGTGCCAGCAGTGAAGTACAGGCCACCGGGGAGCTGTTTTTT; cdr3_aa: CASSEVQATGELFF
j_call: TRBJ2-3; clone_size: .; v_call: TRBV7-9; d_call: TRBD2; cdr3_nt: TGTGCCAGCAGCTCCACCGGGGGCGGGAGGGCCACAGATACGCAGTATTTT; cdr3_aa: CASSSTGGGRATDTQYF
j_call: TRBJ2-7; clone_size: .; v_call: TRBV7-6; d_call: .; cdr3_nt: TGTGCCAGCAGCACGGGGTTTTCCTACGAGCAGTACTTC; cdr3_aa: CASSTGFSYEQYF
j_call: TRBJ1-1; clone_size: once; v_call: TRBV30; d_call: TRBD1; cdr3_nt: TGTGCCTGGATCCCCGGGATAGGGGGCGGGATGGCGAACACTGAAGCTTTCTTT; cdr3_aa: CAWIPGIGGGMANTEAFF
j_call: TRBJ1-1; clone_size: .; v_call: TRBV19; d_call: .; cdr3_nt: TGTGCCAGTAGTATATCAGGGATCACTGAAGCTTTCTTT; cdr3_aa: CASSISGITEAFF
j_call: TRBJ1-1; clone_size: .; v_call: TRBV10-3; d_call: .; cdr3_nt: TGTGCCATCAGTGACCATCCGGGGGACACTGAAGCTTTCTTT; cdr3_aa: CAISDHPGDTEAFF
j_call: TRBJ1-5; clone_size: .; v_call: TRBV19; d_call: TRBD1; cdr3_nt: TGTGCCATGGGAACAGGGGGCTTTCAGCCCCAGCATTTT; cdr3_aa: CAMGTGGFQPQHF
j_call: TRBJ2-5; clone_size: .; v_call: TRBV19; d_call: TRBD2; cdr3_nt: TGTGCCAGTAGTCCAGGCGGAGCGGGAGGTGAGACCCAGTACTTC; cdr3_aa: CASSPGGAGGETQYF
j_call: TRBJ2-3; clone_size: .; v_call: TRBV15; d_call: .; cdr3_nt: TGTGCCACCAGCCTCCGGGGGGCGGGAGATACGCAGTATTTT; cdr3_aa: CATSLRGAGDTQYF
j_call: TRBJ1-4; clone_size: .; v_call: TRBV5-1; d_call: .; cdr3_nt: TGCGCCAGCAGCTTGGGTCCGGGGAATGAAAAACTGTTTTTT; cdr3_aa: CASSLGPGNEKLFF
j_call: TRBJ2-1; clone_size: few; v_call: TRBV4-2; d_call: .; cdr3_nt: TGTGCCAGCAGCCAAGATCAGCGGGACAATGAGCAGTTCTTC; cdr3_aa: CASSQDQRDNEQFF
j_call: TRBJ2-3; clone_size: .; v_call: TRBV15; d_call: .; cdr3_nt: TGTGCCACCAGCAAACGGGTCGGAGCGGCACAATCCACAGATACGCAGTATTTT; cdr3_aa: CATSKRVGAAQSTDTQYF
j_call: TRBJ2-7; clone_size: .; v_call: TRBV30; d_call: TRBD2; cdr3_nt: TGTGCCTGGAGTCCGACTAGCGGGAAACAGTACTTC; cdr3_aa: CAWSPTSGKQYF
j_call: TRBJ2-1; clone_size: .; v_call: TRBV9; d_call: TRBD2; cdr3_nt: TGTGCCAGCAGCCCAGGGACCACTAGCGCCAATGAGCAGTTCTTC; cdr3_aa: CASSPGTTSANEQFF
j_call: TRBJ1-2; clone_size: .; v_call: TRBV19; d_call: TRBD1; cdr3_nt: TGTGCCAGTAGTATAGCCGGGACAGGGGTTGGCTACACCTTC; cdr3_aa: CASSIAGTGVGYTF
j_call: TRBJ1-3; clone_size: .; v_call: TRBV10-3; d_call: TRBD1; cdr3_nt: TGTGCCATCTCGACAGGGACGGCTGGAAACACCATATATTTT; cdr3_aa: CAISTGTAGNTIYF
j_call: TRBJ1-2; clone_size: .; v_call: TRBV28; d_call: TRBD1; cdr3_nt: TGTGCCAGCAGAGGAGTGAGGGGGCGCAGCTATGGCTACACCTTC; cdr3_aa: CASRGVRGRSYGYTF
j_call: TRBJ2-5; clone_size: .; v_call: TRBV5-1; d_call: TRBD2; cdr3_nt: TGCGCCAGCAGCTTGGTAGCGGGAGGGCAAGAGACCCAGTACTTC; cdr3_aa: CASSLVAGGQETQYF
j_call: TRBJ2-2; clone_size: .; v_call: TRBV27; d_call: .; cdr3_nt: TGTGCCAGCAGTTTAGCGGGGTTCCGGGAGCTGTTTTTT; cdr3_aa: CASSLAGFRELFF
j_call: TRBJ1-2; clone_size: .; v_call: TRBV18; d_call: .; cdr3_nt: TGTGCCAGCTCACCGCGTCGTGTTGACAGTGAGGGCTACACCTTC; cdr3_aa: CASSPRRVDSEGYTF
j_call: TRBJ2-3; clone_size: .; v_call: TRBV9; d_call: TRBD2; cdr3_nt: TGTGCCAGCAGGAGAGGGACTAGCGGGAGCACAGATACGCAGTATTTT; cdr3_aa: CASRRGTSGSTDTQYF
j_call: TRBJ2-1; clone_size: .; v_call: TRBV12-5; d_call: TRBD2; cdr3_nt: TGTGCTAGTGGGACTAGCGGGGGCAGCTCCTACAATGAGCAGTTCTTC; cdr3_aa: CASGTSGGSSYNEQFF
j_call: TRBJ2-7; clone_size: .; v_call: TRBV7-9; d_call: .; cdr3_nt: TGTTCCAGCAGCACGAACACAGGGCCGAGACTCTACGAGCAGTACTTC; cdr3_aa: CSSSTNTGPRLYEQYF
j_call: TRBJ1-2; clone_size: .; v_call: TRBV6-6; d_call: TRBD1; cdr3_nt: TGTGCCAGCAGCTCGGACAGGGCAGAGGTCTATGGCTACACCTTC; cdr3_aa: CASSSDRAEVYGYTF
j_call: TRBJ2-3; clone_size: .; v_call: TRBV6-1; d_call: .; cdr3_nt: TGTGCCAGCAGTTCCCTCCTTACAGGGTCAGATACGCAGTATTTT; cdr3_aa: CASSSLLTGSDTQYF
j_call: TRBJ2-3; clone_size: .; v_call: TRBV13; d_call: TRBD2; cdr3_nt: TGTGCCAGCAGCCCCGGGACTAGCGGGACAGATACGCAGTATTTT; cdr3_aa: CASSPGTSGTDTQYF
j_call: TRBJ2-1; clone_size: .; v_call: TRBV6-1; d_call: TRBD1; cdr3_nt: TGTGCCAGCAGGGCCGCGGGGACAGGGATCGATGAGCAGTTCTTC; cdr3_aa: CASRAAGTGIDEQFF
j_call: TRBJ2-1; clone_size: few; v_call: TRBV5-4; d_call: TRBD2; cdr3_nt: TGTGCCAGCAGCCCTACTAGCGGGAGTCGAAATGAGCAGTTCTTC; cdr3_aa: CASSPTSGSRNEQFF
j_call: TRBJ1-2; clone_size: .; v_call: TRBV6-1; d_call: TRBD1; cdr3_nt: TGTGCCAGCAGGCCCACAGGGGGCGCGCATGGCTACACCTTC; cdr3_aa: CASRPTGGAHGYTF
j_call: TRBJ1-2; clone_size: .; v_call: TRBV6-1; d_call: TRBD1; cdr3_nt: TGTGCCAGCAGTCGGACAGGGGTTGGCTACACCTTC; cdr3_aa: CASSRTGVGYTF